This TCR beta chain was retrieved from a study of CD8+ T cells in alopecia areata. On this clone itself: Its matching antigen is unknown.

Germline V gene lookup returns CDR1 ENHRY and CDR2 SYGVKD. This CDR3 is built from 13 residues. V was clipped by 4 bases and J by 3 bases, with 10 bases between them. After isolation, RNA underwent reverse transcription to generate cDNA as the sequencing template. Sequencing was performed with immunoSEQ multiplex PCR; in TCRdb, only in-frame clones are kept and a portion is missing. The data show 200,000 to 250,000 clones, with 64% seen just once and roughly 4.2% held by the top ten. Study-wide results and limits: Numerous expanded lesional clones remained in scalp and blood during tofacitinib. Sequenced scalp T cells also include alphabeta T cells resident in normal skin.

Treatment here: oral pan-JAK inhibitor, 5-10 mg twice daily. Individuals with alopecia areata gave both lesional scalp punch biopsies and peripheral blood for collection. This clonotype was obtained from a human donor with alopecia areata. Source: CD4+ T cells sorted from blood, taken at week 4, from a patient treated with tofacitinib. The V and J genes are TRBV10-3 and TRBJ2-7, with D perhaps TRBD1 or TRBD2 (5 bases each). The CDR3, as DNA: TGTGCCATCAGTGGGGGACCAGGCTACGAGCAGTACTTC. Translated: CAISGGPGYEQYF.